The 23 T cell receptor beta chains below all came from one sample that was sequenced in a study of neurological immune-mediated disorders. MiXCR was run by TCRdb on the 5' RACE reads, yielding one entry per CDR3 protein. The data show tens of thousands of distinct CDR3 sequences, with approximately 4.6% seen just once and approximately 5.4% held by the top ten. As to time point: longitudinal time-point 3. What was sequenced was PBMCs. The receptors shown here come from a woman aged 55-75 years with multiple sclerosis.

This clonotype has at least ten counts. This chain connects TRBV6-5 to TRBJ1-6, with 12 bases that match TRBD1. The CDR3 spans 16 residues. Germline trimming cut 5 bases from V and 7 bases from J; bases unmatched to any gene: 6. Germline V gives CDR1 MNHEY, CDR2 SVGAGI. This chain's CDR3 is CASSTGQGARNSPLHF. CDR3 bases: TGTGCCAGCAGTACGGGACAGGGGGCGAGGAATTCACCCCTCCACTTT.

This clonotype showed up many times. The rearrangement uses TRBV5-6 and TRBJ2-7; possible D gene TRBD1, 5 bases. The CDR3 totals 14 residues. The germline V gene encodes CDR1 SGHDT and CDR2 YYEEEE. The V gene lost 5 bases and the J gene lost 11 bases, with 23 bases spanning the gap. CDR3 in amino acids: CASSPGPGTAEEYF. CDR3 DNA sequence: TGTGCCAGCAGTCCAGGGCCAGGAACGGCGGAAGAGTACTTC.

This chain uses TRBV25-1 with TRBJ2-3; possibly TRBD2 for D (7 bases). CDR1 is MGHDK, CDR2 SYGVNS, per germline. The CDR3 is made up of 16 amino acids. The V end was cut by 0 bases, the J end by 4 bases, with 14 bases between. The CDR3 sequence is CASSEYGGAPPDTQYF. Here the CDR3 DNA reads TGTGCCAGCAGTGAATATGGGGGGGCCCCCCCAGATACGCAGTATTTT.

Ten or more counts support this clonotype. The rearrangement uses TRBV5-1 and TRBJ1-1; D not certain. Germline CDR1 reads SGHRS; CDR2 reads YFSETQ. The V end lost 0 bases, the J end lost 0 bases, and 9 bases lay between the germline ends. CDR3 size: 15 residues. For the CDR3, the DNA is TGCGCCAGCAGCTTGGTTTCAGACATGAACACTGAAGCTTTCTTT. Translation: CASSLVSDMNTEAFF.

This clonotype was counted at least ten times. The V gene is TRBV3-1, the J gene TRBJ2-5; 7 bases are shared with TRBD2. Germline assignment: CDR1 LGHDT and CDR2 YNNKEL (reference sequence). The J segment lost 2 bases and the V segment lost 0 bases, leaving 6 bases of the junction unmatched. CDR3 length equals 16 residues. This chain's CDR3 is CASSQDRGLLQETQYF. The CDR3 nucleotides are TGTGCCAGCAGCCAAGATCGGGGACTACTACAAGAGACCCAGTACTTC.

A note on this clonotype: This may be a read error, as it is one base from a much larger clone. Here the CDR3 reads CASSFRDTDNSLLHF. The DNA of the CDR3 is TGTGCCAGCAGCTTCCGGGACACAGATAATTCACTCCTCCACTTT. The chain employs TRBV7-6 and TRBJ1-6, with D possibly matching TRBD1 (6 bases). The CDR3 runs to 15 residues. The germline V gene has CDR1 SGHVS and CDR2 FNYEAQ. The whole variable domain, filled in from reference TRBV7-6 and TRBJ1-6, reads GAGVSQSPRYKVTKRGQDVALRCDPISGHVSLYWYRQALGQGPEFLTYFNYEAQQDKSGLPNDRFSAERPEGSISTLTIQRTEQRDSAMYRCASSFRDTDNSLLHFGNGTRLTVT.

The J gene is TRBJ1-2, the V gene TRBV7-6; the D is unclear. The CDR3 consists of 17 residues. Trimming took 0 bases from V and 4 from J, leaving 18 bases between them. Germline V CDR1 and CDR2: SGHVS, FNYEAQ. CDR3 residues: CASSLAPSLSLGYGYTF. In DNA form, the CDR3 reads TGTGCCAGCAGCTTAGCACCCTCGCTTAGCCTCGGCTATGGCTACACCTTC. The entire variable domain, with the rest obtained from reference TRBV7-6 and TRBJ1-2, is as follows: GAGVSQSPRYKVTKRGQDVALRCDPISGHVSLYWYRQALGQGPEFLTYFNYEAQQDKSGLPNDRFSAERPEGSISTLTIQRTEQRDSAMYRCASSLAPSLSLGYGYTFGSGTRLTVV.

This clonotype was picked up many times. J is TRBJ2-1 and V is TRBV2, with D perhaps assigned TRBD1 or TRBD2 (5 bases each). CDR3 length equals 13 residues. V lost 8 bases to trimming and J lost 7 bases, with 15 bases between them. Germline values: CDR1 SNHLY, CDR2 FYNNEI. This CDR3 is CASGTGGRNEQFF. The CDR3 bases are TGTGCCAGCGGGACGGGCGGCAGGAATGAGCAGTTCTTC.

This clonotype has a count of ten or more. The CDR3 loop is CASSLDRGFGEAFF. The CDR3 coding sequence is TGTGCCAGCAGCCTGGACAGGGGCTTTGGTGAAGCTTTCTTT. The rearrangement links TRBV14 to TRBJ1-1; the match to TRBD1 covers 9 bases. The CDR3 totals 14 residues. The V gene's germline CDR1 is SGHDN and CDR2 FVKESK. The ends lost 4 bases at V and 7 bases at J; junction bases unmatched: 7.

This clonotype has ten or more counts. V usage is TRBV7-2 and J usage is TRBJ2-5, with 11 bases lining up with TRBD2. CDR3 length: 14 residues. CDR1 is SGHTA, CDR2 FQGNSA, per germline. J gave up 5 bases and V 5 bases, and 4 bases lay outside the gene matches. The chain's CDR3 is CASSPRTSGETQYF. The DNA for the CDR3 is TGTGCCAGCAGCCCCCGGACTAGCGGGGAGACCCAGTACTTC.

This clonotype was observed at least ten times. The chain links TRBV12-3 or TRBV12-4 to TRBJ1-2; 7 bases map to TRBD1. The CDR3 totals 12 residues. The ends lost 7 bases at V and 8 bases at J; junction bases unmatched: 7. CDR3 sequence (DNA): TGTGCCAGCACTGGGGACAGACCCGGCTACACCTTC. Its translation is CASTGDRPGYTF.

This clonotype was seen repeatedly, ten times or more. The chain uses TRBV7-8 and TRBJ2-3, with 11 bases that match TRBD2. From germline, CDR1 is SGHVS and CDR2 FQNEAQ. Trimming cost V 5 bases and J 3 bases; bases outside gene matches: 7. CDR3 length: 16 amino acids. CDR3 residues: CASSITSGGRTDTQYF. Written as DNA, the CDR3 is TGTGCCAGCAGCATAACTAGCGGGGGACGGACAGATACGCAGTATTTT. Drawing the rest from reference TRBV7-8 and TRBJ2-3, the complete variable domain is GAGVSQSPRYKVAKRGQDVALRCDPISGHVSLFWYQQALGQGPEFLTYFQNEAQLDKSGLPSDRFFAERPEGSVSTLKIQRTQQEDSAVYLCASSITSGGRTDTQYFGPGTRLTVL.

This clonotype was counted many times. The chain is built from TRBV7-2 and TRBJ1-4; D gene unclear. Germline values: CDR1 SGHTA, CDR2 FQGNSA. The ends were cut back, 2 bases at V and 5 bases at J, with 9 bases in the middle. The CDR3 length is 14 residues. Written as DNA, the CDR3 is TGTGCCAGCAGCTTAATGGCAGTAAATGAAAAACTGTTTTTT. Protein product: CASSLMAVNEKLFF.

This clonotype has ten or more counts. The rearrangement joins TRBV6-5 to TRBJ2-2; a weak D match, TRBD1 (6 bases). Deletions cut 4 bases from V and 6 bases from J, with 12 bases between. The CDR3 totals 14 residues. Per germline, CDR1 MNHEY and CDR2 SVGAGI. The CDR3 protein is CASSWTDGAGELFF. The CDR3 DNA is TGTGCCAGCAGTTGGACAGACGGCGCCGGGGAGCTGTTTTTT.

There are many counts of this clonotype. The J gene is TRBJ1-1, the V gene TRBV5-1, with D possibly being TRBD1 (5 bases). The CDR3 loop spans 15 amino acids. Trimming took off 4 bases at V and 1 base at J, with 14 bases between the two ends. Germline V gene data show CDR1 as SGHRS and CDR2 as YFSETQ. The DNA for the CDR3 is TGCGCCAGCAGCGAGGTGGGGACCGCGAACACTGAAGCTTTCTTT. Its protein is CASSEVGTANTEAFF.

At least ten counts were recorded for this clonotype. V usage is TRBV20-1 and J usage is TRBJ1-1, with D maybe TRBD1 (5 bases). Germline V gene sequence: CDR1 DFQATT, CDR2 SNEGSKA (reference sequence). The CDR3 length is 12 residues. The V and J ends lost 7 bases and 0 bases respectively, with 9 bases between them. The chain's CDR3 is CSVGDLNTEAFF. The CDR3 DNA is TGCAGTGTCGGGGACTTGAACACTGAAGCTTTCTTT.

This clonotype was detected ten times or more. The V and J genes are TRBV12-3 or TRBV12-4 and TRBJ1-1; 7 bases match TRBD1. V trimming: 6 bases; J trimming: 1 base; junction bases outside the gene matches: 5. The CDR3 runs to 14 residues. This chain's CDR3 is CASSPRQGNTEAFF. The CDR3, as DNA: TGTGCCAGCAGCCCCAGACAGGGGAACACTGAAGCTTTCTTT.

This clonotype was observed at least ten times. This chain links TRBV6-6 with TRBJ1-1; 8 bases align to TRBD1. In germline, CDR1 is MNHNY, CDR2 SVGAGI (reference sequence). The junction had 10 bases not matched to a gene; V was cut back by 6 bases and J by 7 bases. This CDR3 is 14 amino acids long. CDR3 sequence (DNA): TGTGCCAGCAGGGAAACCGGGACAGGAAATGAAGCTTTCTTT. Its protein product is CASRETGTGNEAFF.

This clonotype was observed many times. The rearrangement uses TRBV7-8 and TRBJ1-1, with TRBD1 as a possible D gene (5 bases). The germline V gene has CDR1 SGHVS and CDR2 FQNEAQ. V was pared by 2 bases and J by 13 bases, with 14 bases between. This CDR3 is built from 12 residues. This CDR3 reads CASSLPGTGHFF. CDR3 sequence (DNA): TGTGCCAGCAGCTTACCCGGGACGGGGCATTTCTTT. The entire variable domain, with the rest obtained from reference TRBV7-8 and TRBJ1-1, is as follows: GAGVSQSPRYKVAKRGQDVALRCDPISGHVSLFWYQQALGQGPEFLTYFQNEAQLDKSGLPSDRFFAERPEGSVSTLKIQRTQQEDSAVYLCASSLPGTGHFFGQGTRLTVV.

This clonotype was detected many times. V usage is TRBV28 and J usage is TRBJ2-7; weak D call: TRBD2 (5 bases). The germline V and J ends were trimmed by 5 bases and 3 bases, with 8 bases remaining between them. This CDR3 contains 12 residues. Germline CDR1 is MDHEN and CDR2 is SYDVKM. Here the CDR3 DNA reads TGTGCCAGCAGTACCGGGATCTACGAGCAGTACTTC. The encoded protein is CASSTGIYEQYF.

Ten or more counts support this clonotype. The chain's CDR3 is CASSPWPNRAEKLFF. Here the CDR3 DNA reads TGTGCCAGCAGCCCGTGGCCCAACAGGGCTGAAAAACTGTTTTTT. The chain is built from TRBV7-9 and TRBJ1-4; maybe TRBD1 (6 bases). V was clipped by 5 bases and J by 7 bases, with 17 bases between them. The germline V gene encodes CDR1 SEHNR and CDR2 FQNEAQ (reference sequence). The CDR3 totals 15 residues. Based on the CDR3 plus reference TRBV7-9 and TRBJ1-4, the full variable domain is DTGVSQNPRHKITKRGQNVTFRCDPISEHNRLYWYRQTLGQGPEFLTYFQNEAQLEKSRLLSDRFSAERPKGSFSTLEIQRTEQGDSAMYLCASSPWPNRAEKLFFGSGTQLSVL.

In its sample, this clonotype was seen many times. The rearrangement links TRBV4-2 to TRBJ2-7, with D maybe TRBD2 (5 bases). This CDR3 is built from 15 residues. V lost 0 bases and J 4 bases, leaving 13 bases between the germline ends. CDR1 LGHNA and CDR2 YNFKEQ come from the germline V gene. CDR3 coding DNA: TGTGCCAGCAGCCAAGATATCGAGGGATGGTACGAGCAGTACTTC. Residues: CASSQDIEGWYEQYF.

Ten or more counts support this clonotype. The V and J genes are TRBV3-1 and TRBJ2-3; D not certain. Trimming left V 0 bases short and J 4 bases short, with 8 bases between. This CDR3 has 14 amino acids. Germline V gives CDR1 LGHDT, CDR2 YNNKEL (reference sequence). CDR3 DNA sequence: TGTGCCAGCAGCCAAGACCAACGTCCAGATACGCAGTATTTT. It yields the protein CASSQDQRPDTQYF.